A single T cell receptor beta chain is shown here with its context. The CDR3 is 11 residues long. Trimming left V 3 bases short and J 4 bases short, with 4 bases between. Germline V gives CDR1 SGHRS, CDR2 YFSETQ. Via MiXCR, TCRdb re-called the RT-PCR reads, giving one row per CDR3 protein. Here the sample spans about 960,000 distinct CDR3 sequences, roughly 17% being singletons. This entry comes from a study of patients and donors after allogeneic stem cell transplantation. V and J are TRBV5-1 and TRBJ2-5; the D is unclear. The sequencing sample was made of blood, either unsorted or a sorted T cell fraction (not recorded which). This TCR was sampled from a human donor who was either an allogeneic HSCT recipient or a stem cell or donor lymphocyte infusion donor (not recorded which). It is not recorded whose cells these are; they may come from a transplant donor. The CDR3 sequence: CASSWRETQYF. DNA for the CDR3: TGCGCCAGCAGCTGGAGAGAGACCCAGTACTTC.